This TCR beta chain was sequenced in a study of regulatory T cells in long-lasting Graves disease. The study, taken as a whole, reports: Sampling was limited to peripheral blood rather than thyroid tissue.

Assembly of TCR beta libraries relied on iRepertoire HTBI primers together with Arm-PCR of CDR3 regions. One entry per CDR3 protein, called by TCRdb with MiXCR from the multiplex PCR reads. The table records roughly 470,000 distinct CDR3 sequences, 20% to 25% of them present only once. The table lists this clonotype with a few counts. Its cognate antigen is unknown. The V segment lost 2 bases and the J segment 0 bases; nucleotides outside the gene matches: 7. Germline V gene lookup returns CDR1 KGHDR and CDR2 SFDVKD. CDR3 length equals 18 residues. Stated time point: persistent/refractory GD, antithyroid drugs over 5 years with positive TRAb. Preparation of the TCR library used RNA extracted from PBMCs.

The TCR comes from a female donor with Graves disease. The rearrangement uses TRBV24-1 and TRBJ2-1; 9 nucleotides line up with TRBD2. Material: peripheral blood mononuclear cells (PBMCs), obtained when the disease was refractory, from a patient treated with antithyroid drugs. In DNA, the CDR3 is TGTGCCACCAGTGATTGGGCTAGCGGGGAGAGCTCCTACAATGAGCAGTTCTTC. As protein: CATSDWASGESSYNEQFF.